Shown below are 5 T cell receptor beta chains from a single sample sequenced in a study of neurological immune-mediated disorders. TCRdb re-called the 5' RACE reads with MiXCR, one entry per CDR3 protein. The sample has tens of thousands of distinct CDR3 sequences; about 9.4% are singletons. Sequencing input: PBMCs. The receptor source for this set is a woman aged 55-70 years with HTLV-1-associated myelopathy (HAM/TSP).

This clonotype was seen ten or more times. The rearrangement joins TRBV7-2 to TRBJ2-2, with TRBD1 identical over 8 bases. This CDR3 is 14 amino acids long. V shed 6 bases, J shed 5 bases, and the junction held 5 bases outside the gene matches. Germline V gene data show CDR1 as SGHTA and CDR2 as FQGNSA. This CDR3 is CASRAGGWTGELFF. The CDR3 DNA reads as TGTGCCAGCAGGGCAGGGGGCTGGACCGGGGAGCTGTTTTTT.

This clonotype was counted at least ten times. The chain uses TRBV5-6 and TRBJ2-3, with D perhaps matching TRBD2 (6 bases). Germline CDR1 reads SGHDT; CDR2 reads YYEEEE. V lost 0 bases, J lost 2 bases, and 10 bases lay in between. The CDR3 is 15 residues long. CDR3: CASSLGRTITDTQYF. The CDR3 bases are TGTGCCAGCAGCTTGGGCCGGACTATCACAGATACGCAGTATTTT.

This clonotype was found many times. The chain uses TRBV18 and TRBJ1-4; perhaps TRBD1 as D (5 bases). The germline V gene encodes CDR1 KGHSH and CDR2 LQKENI. With 5 bases removed from V and 8 bases from J, the gap between germline ends came to 18 bases. This CDR3 comprises 15 residues. The CDR3 bases are TGTGCCAGCTCATCCCCCGAAGGGCAGGGCGAAAAACTGTTTTTT. Translated, it gives CASSSPEGQGEKLFF.

As concerns this clonotype: This could be a read error, since a much larger clone is one nucleotide away. The V gene is TRBV29-1, the J gene TRBJ2-1; possible D gene TRBD1, 5 bases. CDR3 length: 13 residues. V lost 5 bases to trimming and J lost 4 bases, with 12 bases between them. The V gene's germline CDR1 is SQVTM and CDR2 ANQGSEA. CDR3 DNA: TGCAGCGTTCGGGTATCAGGGTACAATGAGCAGTTCTTC. It is translated as CSVRVSGYNEQFF.

At least ten counts were recorded for this clonotype. V is TRBV5-8 and J is TRBJ2-2; TRBD2 might be the D (6 bases). This CDR3 has 17 residues. The V gene's germline CDR1 is SGHTS and CDR2 YDEGEE. The ends were cut back, 2 bases at V and 3 bases at J, with 17 bases in the middle. The CDR3 bases are TGTGCCAGCAGCTTCGTCAGGGCGGGGTTGGACACCGGGGAGCTGTTTTTT. Protein product: CASSFVRAGLDTGELFF.